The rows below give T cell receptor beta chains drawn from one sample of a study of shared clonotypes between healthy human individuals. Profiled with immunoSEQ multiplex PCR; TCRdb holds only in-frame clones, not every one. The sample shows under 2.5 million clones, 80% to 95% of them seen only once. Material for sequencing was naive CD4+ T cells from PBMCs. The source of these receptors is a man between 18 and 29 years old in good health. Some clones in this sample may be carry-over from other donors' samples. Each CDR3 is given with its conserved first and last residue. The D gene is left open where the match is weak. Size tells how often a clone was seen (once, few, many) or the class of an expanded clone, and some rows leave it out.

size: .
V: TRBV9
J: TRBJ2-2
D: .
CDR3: CASKKTATGELFF
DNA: TGTGCCAGCAAAAAGACGGCCACCGGGGAGCTGTTTTTT

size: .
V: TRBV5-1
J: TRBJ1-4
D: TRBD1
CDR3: CASSSGQGPNEKLFF
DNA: TGCGCCAGCAGCTCGGGACAGGGGCCTAATGAAAAACTGTTTTTT

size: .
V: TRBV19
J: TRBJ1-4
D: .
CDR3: CASSMRQVALNEKLFF
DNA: TGTGCCAGTAGTATGCGACAGGTTGCCCTTAATGAAAAACTGTTTTTT

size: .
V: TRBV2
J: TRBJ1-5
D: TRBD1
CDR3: CASNSQGELSNQPQHF
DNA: TGTGCCAGCAACTCTCAGGGGGAACTTAGCAATCAGCCCCAGCATTTT

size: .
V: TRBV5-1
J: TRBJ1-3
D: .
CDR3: CASSLQKDPGNTIYF
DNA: TGCGCCAGCAGCCTGCAGAAGGACCCTGGAAACACCATATATTTT

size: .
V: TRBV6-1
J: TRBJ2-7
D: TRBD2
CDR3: CASSPAGGLYEQYF
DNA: TGTGCCAGCAGTCCAGCGGGAGGGTTATACGAGCAGTACTTC

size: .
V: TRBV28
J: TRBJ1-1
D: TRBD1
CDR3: CASSSRTGGITEAFF
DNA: TGTGCCAGCAGTTCAAGGACAGGGGGTATCACTGAAGCTTTCTTT

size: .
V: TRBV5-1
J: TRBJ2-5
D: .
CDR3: CASTAQGTVQETQYF
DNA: TGCGCCAGCACCGCCCAGGGTACTGTCCAAGAGACCCAGTACTTC

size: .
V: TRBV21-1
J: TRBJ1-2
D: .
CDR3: CASSNDRNYGYTF
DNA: TGTGCCAGCAGCAATGACCGTAACTATGGCTACACCTTC

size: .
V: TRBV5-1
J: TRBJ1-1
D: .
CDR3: CASSGTGAGDWAFF
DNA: TGCGCCAGCAGCGGGACGGGGGCTGGTGATTGGGCTTTCTTT

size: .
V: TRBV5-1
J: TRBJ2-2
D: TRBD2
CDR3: CASSMTSGDTGELFF
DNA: TGCGCCAGCAGCATGACTAGCGGGGACACCGGGGAGCTGTTTTTT

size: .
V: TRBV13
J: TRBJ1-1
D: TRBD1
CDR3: CASSFGTGGINTEAFF
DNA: TGTGCCAGCAGCTTTGGGACAGGCGGGATAAACACTGAAGCTTTCTTT

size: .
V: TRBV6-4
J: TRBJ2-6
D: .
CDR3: CASSLQGRGGANVLTF
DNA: TGTGCCAGCAGTCTACAGGGGCGGGGTGGGGCCAACGTCCTGACTTTC

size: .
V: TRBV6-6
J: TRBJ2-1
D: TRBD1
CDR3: CASSSGTGGKVNEQFF
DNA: TGTGCCAGCAGCTCCGGGACAGGGGGTAAGGTCAATGAGCAGTTCTTC

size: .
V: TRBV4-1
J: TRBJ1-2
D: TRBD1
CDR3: CASSPGQEHGYTF
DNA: TGCGCCAGCAGCCCGGGACAGGAGCATGGCTACACCTTC

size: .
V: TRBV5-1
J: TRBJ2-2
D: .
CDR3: CASSLPGGGGGNTGELFF
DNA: TGCGCCAGCAGTTTACCCGGCGGTGGAGGGGGCAACACCGGGGAGCTGTTTTTT

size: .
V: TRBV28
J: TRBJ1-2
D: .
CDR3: CASLTIQGIYGYTF
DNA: TGTGCCAGCTTAACCATACAGGGAATATATGGCTACACCTTC

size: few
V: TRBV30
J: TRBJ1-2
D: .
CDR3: CAWSVQGQGGYTF
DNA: TGTGCCTGGAGTGTACAGGGCCAAGGAGGCTACACCTTC

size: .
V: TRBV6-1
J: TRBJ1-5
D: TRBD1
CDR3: CASSVLGTGNQPQHF
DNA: TGTGCCAGCAGTGTCTTGGGGACAGGCAATCAGCCCCAGCATTTT

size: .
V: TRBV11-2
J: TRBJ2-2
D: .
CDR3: CASSTRAPSHTGELFF
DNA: TGTGCCAGCAGCACCCGGGCCCCCAGCCACACCGGGGAGCTGTTTTTT

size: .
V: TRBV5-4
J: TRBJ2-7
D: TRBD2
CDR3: CASSASGGTYEQYF
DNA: TGTGCCAGCAGCGCCAGCGGGGGAACCTACGAGCAGTACTTC

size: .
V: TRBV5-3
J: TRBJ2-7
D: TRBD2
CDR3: CARSLNGSGRAAYEQYF
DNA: TGTGCCAGAAGCCTCAATGGGAGCGGGAGGGCCGCCTACGAGCAGTACTTC

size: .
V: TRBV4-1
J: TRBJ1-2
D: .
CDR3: CASSPRVNYGYTF
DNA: TGCGCCAGCAGCCCCAGGGTGAACTATGGCTACACCTTC

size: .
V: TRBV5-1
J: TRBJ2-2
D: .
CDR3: CASSLVSDSTGELFF
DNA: TGCGCCAGCAGCTTGGTATCGGACAGCACCGGGGAGCTGTTTTTT

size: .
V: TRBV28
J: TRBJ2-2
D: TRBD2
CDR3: CASRSTSGNTGELFF
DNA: TGTGCCAGCAGGTCTACTAGCGGGAACACCGGGGAGCTGTTTTTT

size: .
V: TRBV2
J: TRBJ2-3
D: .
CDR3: CASRRRVNTDTQYF
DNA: TGTGCCAGCAGACGGCGGGTCAACACAGATACGCAGTATTTT

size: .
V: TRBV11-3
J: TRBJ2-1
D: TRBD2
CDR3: CASSRGVYNEQFF
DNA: TGTGCCAGCAGCCGGGGGGTCTACAATGAGCAGTTCTTC

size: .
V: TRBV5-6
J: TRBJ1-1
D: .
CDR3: CASSFGFPRGGTEAFF
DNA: TGTGCCAGCAGCTTCGGTTTTCCGAGGGGGGGCACTGAAGCTTTCTTT

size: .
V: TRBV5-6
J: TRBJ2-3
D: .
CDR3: CASSLISLDTQYF
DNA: TGTGCCAGCAGCTTGATTTCTTTGGATACGCAGTATTTT

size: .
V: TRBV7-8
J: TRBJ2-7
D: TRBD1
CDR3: CASSPGTGAYEQYF
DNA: TGTGCCAGCAGCCCCGGGACAGGGGCCTACGAGCAGTACTTC

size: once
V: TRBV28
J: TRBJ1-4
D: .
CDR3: CASSIPQGTTNEKLFF
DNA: TGTGCCAGCAGTATACCCCAAGGGACAACTAATGAAAAACTGTTTTTT

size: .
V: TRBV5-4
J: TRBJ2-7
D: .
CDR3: CASSGNRGGDEQYF
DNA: TGTGCCAGCAGCGGAAATAGGGGGGGTGACGAGCAGTACTTC

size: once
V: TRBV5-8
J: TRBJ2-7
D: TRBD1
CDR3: CASSFRFGTGYEQYF
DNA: TGTGCCAGCAGCTTCAGATTTGGGACAGGGTACGAGCAGTACTTC

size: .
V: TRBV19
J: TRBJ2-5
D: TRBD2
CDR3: CASSMGIAGQETQYF
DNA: TGTGCCAGTAGTATGGGAATAGCGGGACAAGAGACCCAGTACTTC

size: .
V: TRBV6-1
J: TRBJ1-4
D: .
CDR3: CASSEISGLGEKLFF
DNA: TGTGCCAGCAGTGAAATCTCCGGGTTGGGTGAAAAACTGTTTTTT